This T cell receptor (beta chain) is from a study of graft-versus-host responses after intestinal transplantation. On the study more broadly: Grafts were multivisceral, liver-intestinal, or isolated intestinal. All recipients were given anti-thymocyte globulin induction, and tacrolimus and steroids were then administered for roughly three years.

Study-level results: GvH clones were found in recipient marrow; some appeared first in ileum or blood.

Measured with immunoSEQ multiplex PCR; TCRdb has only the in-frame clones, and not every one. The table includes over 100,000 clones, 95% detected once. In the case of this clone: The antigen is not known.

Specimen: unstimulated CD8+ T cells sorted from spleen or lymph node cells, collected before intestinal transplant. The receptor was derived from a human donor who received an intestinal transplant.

The CDR3 DNA sequence: TGCGCCAGCAGCCAAGTGGCCGACCGGGGAGCCTATGGCTACACCTTC. The encoded protein is CASSQVADRGAYGYTF. V usage is TRBV4-1 and J usage is TRBJ1-2; D is undetermined. V lost 1 base to trimming and J lost 4 bases, with 16 bases between them. The CDR3 covers 16 residues. The germline V gene has CDR1 MGHRA and CDR2 YSYEKL.